Reported below is one T cell receptor beta chain. This entry is derived from a study of blood T cell repertoires in COVID-19. On the study more broadly: The United States, Italy and Spain provided the acute and convalescent COVID-19 samples. The cDNA or gDNA used as material had been derived from T cells, B-cell-depleted T cells, or PBMCs.

The table came from immunoSEQ multiplex PCR; TCRdb's copy has only in-frame clones and leaves some out. In the table there are approximately 340,000 clones, 90% to 95% of which are singletons. Someone with COVID-19 had been met by exposed participants within 2 weeks before study entry. The CDR3 runs to 13 residues. The V gene end was trimmed by 3 bases and the J gene end by 1 base; junction bases not matched to a gene: 3. Germline lookup yields CDR1 DFQATT and CDR2 SNEGSKA (reference sequence). The material sequenced was PBMCs or T cells enriched from blood (not recorded which). The chain combines TRBV20-1 with TRBJ2-7, with 7 bases aligning to TRBD1. The TCR comes from a middle-aged woman who had been exposed to COVID-19. The CDR3, as DNA: TGCAGTGCTAGTGACAGGGTGTCCTACGAGCAGTACTTC. This encodes CSASDRVSYEQYF.